A single sample gave rise to the 13 T cell receptor beta chains below, sequenced in a study of blood T cell repertoires in COVID-19. Repertoires were generated with immunoSEQ multiplex PCR, while TCRdb's copy carries only in-frame clones and drops some. The profile shows about 230,000 clones, around 83% of them singletons. Material for sequencing was peripheral blood. The receptor source for this set is a man aged 35 to 55 with active or convalescent COVID-19.

The chain employs TRBV9 and TRBJ2-7, with 9 bases fitting TRBD1. CDR1 is SGDLS and CDR2 is YYNGEE in the germline V gene. V was pared by 4 bases and J by 4 bases, with 6 bases of the junction left unmatched. The CDR3 is 14 residues long. Here the CDR3 DNA reads TGTGCCAGCAGCACGGGGACAGGGATTTACGAGCAGTACTTC. Translated: CASSTGTGIYEQYF.

V is TRBV4-2 and J is TRBJ2-1; the D gene could be TRBD1 or TRBD2 (10 bases each). Trimming took 3 bases from V and 2 from J, leaving 26 bases between them. CDR1 is LGHNA and CDR2 is YNFKEQ in the germline V gene. CDR3 length: 20 residues. The CDR3 is CASSQPRQGAGLAAYNEQFF. In nucleotides, the CDR3 is TGTGCCAGCAGCCAGCCCCGACAGGGGGCAGGACTAGCGGCCTACAATGAGCAGTTCTTC.

The chain couples TRBV14 to TRBJ1-2; 12 nucleotides line up with TRBD1. Losses at the gene ends were 5 bases for V and 6 bases for J; bases not matched to a gene: 7. From germline, CDR1 is SGHDN and CDR2 FVKESK. CDR3 size: 15 residues. CDR3 amino acids: CASSLPGTGGNGYTF. In DNA form, the CDR3 reads TGTGCCAGCAGCTTACCCGGGACAGGGGGCAATGGCTACACCTTC.

V and J are TRBV20-1 and TRBJ2-7; TRBD1 matches at 7 bases. Germline CDR1 and CDR2: DFQATT and SNEGSKA (reference sequence). The junction had 7 bases not matched to a gene; V was cut back by 3 bases and J by 5 bases. The CDR3 has 13 residues. The CDR3 coding sequence is TGCAGTGCTAGTAGACAGGGTATCAACGAGCAGTACTTC. Translating gives CSASRQGINEQYF.

The chain carries TRBV27 and TRBJ1-1, with 7 bases lining up with TRBD1. J was trimmed by 4 bases and V by 6 bases; bases with no gene match: 5. This CDR3 spans 13 amino acids. From germline, CDR1 is MNHEY and CDR2 SMNVEV (reference sequence). The CDR3 is CASRGNRGTEAFF. For the CDR3, the DNA is TGTGCCAGCAGGGGGAACAGGGGCACTGAAGCTTTCTTT.

The chain combines TRBV3-1 (or the pseudogene TRBV3-2) with TRBJ2-2; 15 bases match TRBD2. The germline gives CDR1 LGHDT, CDR2 YNNKEL (reference sequence). Trimming took 8 bases from V and 5 from J; bases not matched to a gene: 3. The CDR3 has 15 residues. In nucleotides, the CDR3 is TGTGCCAGCCGGACTAGCGGGGGGGATACCGGGGAGCTGTTTTTT. Protein: CASRTSGGDTGELFF.

This chain joins TRBV15 and TRBJ1-1; a weak D match, TRBD1 (6 bases). Germline values: CDR1 LNHNV, CDR2 YYDKDF (reference sequence). The CDR3 runs to 14 residues. V gave up 4 bases and J gave up 3 bases, with 12 bases separating them. CDR3 in amino acids: CATSKQGYDTEAFF. In DNA form, the CDR3 reads TGTGCCACCAGCAAACAGGGATACGACACTGAAGCTTTCTTT.

This clone has a single count. The chain links TRBV6-2 or TRBV6-3 to TRBJ2-5; no firm D call. V was shortened by 0 bases and J by 7 bases, with 15 bases between the two germline ends. Germline assignment: CDR1 MNHEY and CDR2 SVGEGT. The length of the CDR3 is 15 residues. The chain's CDR3 is CASSYSWARSRTQYF. The DNA of the CDR3 is TGTGCCAGCAGTTACTCGTGGGCCCGTTCAAGGACCCAGTACTTC.

This clone was observed a single time. The genes are TRBV2 and TRBJ1-2; D is ambiguous. CDR3 length equals 15 residues. Germline loops: CDR1 SNHLY, CDR2 FYNNEI. The V and J ends lost 5 bases and 3 bases respectively, with 16 bases between them. The CDR3 DNA reads TGTGCCAGCAGTTTCTCCATTAAAACTGACTATGGCTACACCTTC. As protein: CASSFSIKTDYGYTF.

This clone was detected only once. The gene calls are TRBV4-1 and TRBJ1-4, with TRBD1 matching 7 bases. This CDR3 is built from 16 residues. V was clipped by 4 bases and J by 4 bases; unmatched bases: 9. The germline V gene has CDR1 MGHRA and CDR2 YSYEKL. CDR3 sequence: CASSRGLDRSNEKLFF. In DNA, the CDR3 is TGCGCCAGCAGCCGAGGACTGGACAGGAGTAATGAAAAACTGTTTTTT.

In nucleotides, the CDR3 is TGTGCCAGCAGTTTTCCTCCGGGACAGGGGACCCGAGAGCAGTTCTTC. Residues: CASSFPPGQGTREQFF. This sequence joins TRBV6-5 and TRBJ2-1; 10 bases map to TRBD1. Germline CDR1 MNHEY, CDR2 SVGAGI. Unmatched junction bases numbered 13, after V lost 4 bases and J lost 10 bases. This CDR3 is built from 16 residues.

The rearrangement uses TRBV6-1 and TRBJ1-2; the D is unclear. V gave up 3 bases and J gave up 0 bases, with 11 bases separating them. The CDR3 spans 15 residues. CDR1 and CDR2 from the germline V gene are MNHNS and SASEGT. The CDR3 coding sequence is TGTGCCAGCAGTGAGACGGGGTGGGCTAACTATGGCTACACCTTC. Amino acid sequence: CASSETGWANYGYTF.

This chain joins TRBV30 and TRBJ2-1; 9 nucleotides agree with TRBD2. V trimming: 1 base; J trimming: 7 bases; junction bases outside the gene matches: 5. The germline gives CDR1 GTSNPN, CDR2 SVGIG (reference sequence). CDR3 size: 14 residues. CDR3 region: CAWSGRGLANEQFF. The CDR3 DNA reads TGTGCCTGGAGTGGCCGGGGACTAGCAAATGAGCAGTTCTTC.